This record covers a single T cell receptor beta chain. The data belong to a study of blood T cell repertoires in COVID-19. The overall study: Sites in the United States, Italy and Spain provided acute and convalescent COVID-19 samples. PBMCs, B-cell-depleted T cells, or T cells provided the cDNA or gDNA that made up the material.

V was clipped by 2 bases and J by 7 bases; unmatched bases: 24. CDR3 size: 20 residues. Germline CDR1 is MDHEN and CDR2 is SYDVKM. In the study's own analysis: Reference gene primers were amplified, and this amplification served to estimate nucleated cell counts. Clones were read by immunoSEQ multiplex PCR, and TCRdb kept only the in-frame ones, dropping some. That table gives V, J and clone size, and the DNA gave D and trimming. The top ten clones hold less than 2.5% of a sample with approximately 150,000 clones, over 70% of them seen once. Sample: peripheral blood. This chain connects TRBV28 to TRBJ2-3, with 7 bases matching TRBD2. This receptor was taken from a woman aged 60-75 years with acute or convalescent COVID-19. CDR3 sequence (DNA): TGTGCCAGCAGTTTAGCTCTTGGGTCTAGCGGACGACAACGGCAATATACGCAGTATTTT. Protein sequence: CASSLALGSSGRQRQYTQYF.